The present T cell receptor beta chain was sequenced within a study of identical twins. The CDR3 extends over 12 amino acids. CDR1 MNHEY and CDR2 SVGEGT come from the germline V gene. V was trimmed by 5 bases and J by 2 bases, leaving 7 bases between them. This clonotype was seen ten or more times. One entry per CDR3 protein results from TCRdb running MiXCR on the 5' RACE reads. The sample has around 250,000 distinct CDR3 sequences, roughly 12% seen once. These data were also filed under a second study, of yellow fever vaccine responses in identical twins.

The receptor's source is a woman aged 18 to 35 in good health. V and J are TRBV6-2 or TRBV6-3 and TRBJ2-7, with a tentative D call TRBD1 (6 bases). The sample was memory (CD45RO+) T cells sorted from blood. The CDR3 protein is CASSGQTYEQYF. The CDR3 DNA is TGTGCCAGCAGTGGACAGACCTACGAGCAGTACTTC.